Described below is a single T cell receptor (beta chain) sequence and its context. No antigen is known for it. Together with a sample-barcoded 5' primer, a J-beta primer mix was included in a second PCR lasting roughly 6 to 12 cycles. TCRdb processed the 5' RACE reads anew with MiXCR; each CDR3 protein has one entry. The sample holds 1.5 million to 2 million distinct CDR3 sequences, roughly 52% seen once. This entry belongs to a study of blood T cells in healthy people across ages. Study overall: In model experiments, template switching was able to capture about one barcoded beta molecule for every two T cells that were present.

Per sample, a minimum of 6 million PBMCs were isolated. Overall study results and limits: The CMV status of each donor remained undetermined, and this could have confounded shifts in expanded clonotypes. Naive and antigen-experienced cells were not separated, limiting conclusive comparison.

CDR3 length: 13 amino acids. Per germline, CDR1 LGHNA and CDR2 YSLEER. Sequencing was done on a sample of blood. The clonotype was recovered from a woman between 40 and 50 years old in good health. The rearrangement links TRBV4-3 to TRBJ2-4; D remains ambiguous. The J call may be incorrect, as the DNA end agrees better with TRBJ2-5. CDR3 protein: CASSHQQRETQYF. For the CDR3, the DNA is TGCGCCAGCAGCCATCAGCAACGAGAGACCCAGTACTTC.